This paragraph reports one TCR beta chain. These data come from a study of cytotoxic CD8 clonotypes in ibrutinib-treated CLL. TCRdb's copy holds only in-frame clones and misses some; the assay was immunoSEQ multiplex PCR. Of some 50,000 clones listed, around 60% are singletons. V was clipped by 1 base and J by 9 bases, with 10 bases between them. CDR3 length equals 13 residues. Germline CDR1 reads MNHEY; CDR2 reads SMNVEV (reference sequence). The sequence was collected from a human donor with chronic lymphocytic leukemia. Sequenced here: PBMCs, sampled after 24 months of ibrutinib treatment. The chain employs TRBV27 and TRBJ1-5; possible D gene TRBD1, 5 bases. DNA for the CDR3: TGTGCCAGCAGTTTATTTGAGAGGGGGCCCCAGCATTTT. Its translation is CASSLFERGPQHF.